This T cell receptor (beta chain) came from a study of cytomegalovirus exposure and HLA in healthy donors (dated by TCRdb to the late 2010s). For the study in its entirety: In an earlier analysis of 587 of the donors, 276 Gb of sequence data and some 120 million unique TCR beta sequences from about 190 million T cells were reported. An early release covering roughly 640 HLA-typed donors comprised about 310 gigabases of sequencing data and approximately 80 million unique TCR sequences. The genetic ancestry cluster associated with self-reported Caucasian donors included 70% to 85% of the roughly 380 genotyped donors. The study was designed to test whether signatures of past pathogen exposure could be identified by cataloging public T cell receptors. The study used immunosequencing to profile the T cell repertoires of 600 to 850 subjects and linked those repertoires to cytomegalovirus serostatus. A separate validation cohort of about 110 different subjects was used in addition to the approximately 640-subject first cohort. To predict cytomegalovirus infection status, the study brought together high-throughput TCR immunosequencing, statistical association of individual TCRs with disease status, and machine learning. In a later analysis, previously published TCR beta repertoires from roughly 710 donors were re-analyzed and high-resolution HLA genotyping was added so that TCR occurrence patterns could be studied. Rather than drawing on any new phenotypic data, the later analysis identified candidate immune exposures from TCR beta sequences and the way those sequences occurred across donors. An earlier analysis of about 620 of the donors applied high-throughput TCR beta sequencing to assess whether each TCR beta V gene segment acted as functional or pseudogenic. Donor age, sex, ethnicity and CMV serostatus were collected together with the repertoire data. A later genetic analysis used genome-wide SNP genotypes for about 65% of the roughly 670 donors, treating that subset as a discovery cohort. Every repertoire in the discovery cohort had been generated on one and the same sequencing platform. HLA typing covered class I and class II loci at four-digit resolution. Typing coverage varied by locus: roughly 629-640 donors for A, B, C, DRB1 and DQB1; more than 500 for DQA1; 600 to 610 for DPA1; around 450 for DPB1. About 5 DR-DQ haplotypes were handled as single units for association and clustering, since linkage in the cohort was strong. Among 300 to 450 genotyped donors of the cohort, an average of 235,054 unique TCR beta nucleotide sequences were sequenced per donor, roughly 20% of them non-productive.

To note about this clone: It lacks a known antigen. Base qualities are missing; no much larger clone stands one base away.

Receptor libraries were prepared by the immunoSEQ multiplex PCR assay. The multiplex PCR relied on a mix of 60 forward primers for TCR Vbeta segments and 13 reverse primers for TCR Jbeta segments. A multiplex PCR assay on genomic DNA amplified the CDR3 region of rearranged TCR beta genes. The amplified TCR beta libraries were sequenced on the Illumina HiSeq System as 87-base-pair reads. On the study's bioinformatics: A later analysis tallied roughly 80 million unique TCR beta chains across the 700 or so repertoires, and approximately 9.9 million of those chains were shared by two or more donors. To remove PCR and sequencing errors, raw reads were error-corrected and collapsed into unique sequences using a nearest-neighbor algorithm that merged closely related sequences. Alignment of CDR3 sequences to IMGT reference sequences was used to assign V, D and J gene segments. For a sequence to be retained, at least a six-nucleotide match to both a V gene segment and a J gene segment was required. Rearrangements were classified as productive when the CDR3 lacked stop codons and remained in frame with V and J, and all other rearrangements were classified as non-productive. Following IMGT convention, CDR3 was defined as the stretch from the second conserved V-encoded cysteine up to the conserved J-encoded phenylalanine. The earlier analysis of about 570 of the donors excluded any sequence lacking an unambiguous match to a single V gene segment. An earlier analysis of approximately 590 of the donors called V segments functional above 56.7% productive rearrangements and segregating when the between-donor standard deviation exceeded 5%. A statistical classification framework was built to diagnose cytomegalovirus status from the catalog of TCR beta chain sequences. In a later analysis, V and J genes were assigned by comparing TCR nucleotide sequences against IMGT/GENE-DB human TR gene sequences. Using the TCRdist pipeline, a later analysis assigned CDR3 sequences along with most-parsimonious VDJ recombination scenarios. In a later analysis, every TCR beta chain was defined by the combination of its CDR3 amino acid sequence and its V-gene family, and reads without a unique V-gene family were dropped. As a way to deal with suspected cross-contamination and a sequencing artifact, a later analysis dropped 640 or so nucleotide sequences that were highly shared and had low generation probability. In a later analysis, a clonal expansion index for each public chain was calculated from normalized within-repertoire ranks of inferred template counts. Generation probabilities in a later analysis came from a VDJ recombination model fitted to out-of-frame rearrangements, and those results were checked against IGoR. A later analysis scored TCR-TCR, TCR-HLA and TCR-CMV co-occurrence with hypergeometric tests, applying a repertoire-size bias correction to TCR pairs. To estimate false discovery rates, a later analysis permuted the HLA or CMV assignments 20 times. A later analysis grouped co-occurring TCRs with DBSCAN, adding TCRdist sequence similarity when clustering within HLA-allele-positive subsets. Repertoires with fewer than 30,000 or more than 120,000 public chains were left out of co-occurrence clustering, as were five repertoires with anomalous nucleotide sharing. This immuneACCESS table, as held by TCRdb, lists in-frame sequences with V and J called but not all clones. Of the missing ones, under half trace to an unresolved V gene in checked studies; the others have no known cause. V, J and clone size were drawn from that table, and D and trimming were deduced from the DNA. This sample gives fewer than 200,000 clones in total; about nine tenths of them show up just once. The top ten constitute roughly 0.98% of the sample.

The cohort consisted of 600 to 750 healthy bone marrow donors. All cohort members were sampled while nominally healthy, although unrecorded immune exposures were likely present. The donor was CMV seronegative and belonged to the group of 352 seronegative cohort members. Every donor gave a peripheral blood sample, and the peripheral blood mononuclear cells from that sample were used for TCR beta sequencing. Genomic DNA extraction from the blood cell samples was performed with the Qiagen DNeasy Blood Extraction Kit. On the study overall, not on this receptor specifically: In a later analysis, most CMV-associated TCR beta chains were found to appear HLA-restricted, with HLA associations seemingly driven largely by CMV exposure. A later analysis found that TCR association rates varied across HLA loci, with DRB1 alleles showing the most associated TCRs and HLA-C alleles the fewest. Correlated functional status among segregating V segments might reflect linkage disequilibrium, but an unknown experimental factor could not be ruled out. In a later analysis, around 17,000 TCR beta sequences were associated with specific HLA alleles at a false discovery rate of 0.05. The study listed 170 or so TCR beta chains as associated with cytomegalovirus. For the cohort, immune exposure information was limited to CMV serostatus. An earlier analysis of approximately 600 of the donors showed that most TCR beta V segments appeared in productive rearrangements either about 87% or about 30% of the time, which broadly matched IMGT annotations. The authors suggested that the approach could potentially be extended to other disease states and immunological phenotypes. Some IMGT-functional V segments, including TRBV6-2 and TRBV6-3, could not be told apart with the 87-base-pair reads, so those segments were excluded. Because counts were too low, some 17 rarely observed V segments, including chromosome 9 orphons, were excluded from the earlier analysis of 587 of the donors. The cohort was sequenced for TCR beta chains only, and without alpha or paired-chain data the features that could be detected were limited. Cytomegalovirus status was reported to be diagnosed by the classifier with high specificity and sensitivity in both the original and validation cohorts. Three of the identified cytomegalovirus-associated TCR beta chains were confirmed in vitro to be specific for cytomegalovirus antigens. V-gene and J-gene trimming of TCR beta chains was associated with a missense DCLRE1C variant in a later genetic analysis, and the association was replicated in an independent cohort. In a later analysis, HLA-associated TCR beta chains showed more clonal expansion and lower generation probabilities than non-associated chains that were equally common. According to a later analysis, parvovirus B19, influenza, CMV and Epstein-Barr virus appeared linked to several top co-occurrence clusters. Roughly uniform sequencing depth across donors was assumed in presence/absence analyses, although this assumption may not hold. Across donors, most TCR sequences were observed very rarely, whereas some public TCRs were present in many individuals. Because HLA typing was unavailable for some donors at each locus, only the typed subset was used in association tests. A further reported finding was that TCR beta sequences accurately predicted the HLA-A and HLA-B alleles for most subjects in the first cohort. When HLA alleles, especially DR and DQ, strongly co-occurred, attributing TCR associations to individual alleles was difficult. A cluster of highly shared sequence variants was judged likely to be a technical artifact of the sequencing pipeline. Compared with the roughly 670-donor mean, donors in an Asian-associated ancestry cluster had fewer N-insertions in productive TCRs, according to a later genetic analysis.

The CDR3 measures 13 amino acids from cysteine to phenylalanine. This entry keeps only the CDR3 DNA: 39 bases, framed from base 1. V loses 2 bases, J loses 10 bases, and the germline ends lie 13 bases apart. Looking up the germline V gene yields CDR1 SGHRS and CDR2 YFSETQ. The rearranged segments are TRBV5-1 and TRBJ1-5; possibly the D gene is TRBD1, per 5 matching bases. The clonotype comes from a boy between 2 and 10 years old in good health and CMV-seronegative. The sample was PBMCs. The DNA is as follows: TGCGCCAGCAGCTTCACCCAGGGTTATCCCCAGCATTTT. It translates as CASSFTQGYPQHF.